Below, 13 T cell receptor beta chains from the same sample are listed, as sequenced in a study of OX40 agonist ivuxolimab in advanced cancers. Generated by immunoSEQ multiplex PCR, the TCRdb table keeps only in-frame clones and is missing some. The sample includes roughly 30,000 clones, 74% of them seen just once. The sequences come from CD4+ or CD8+ T cells sorted from blood, collected in a trial of the OX40 agonist ivuxolimab. The source of these receptors is an adult with an advanced solid tumor such as melanoma, head and neck, liver or kidney cancer.

This clone was picked up one time. The chain combines TRBV7-9 with TRBJ1-4; TRBD1 might be the D (5 bases). V shed 3 bases and J shed 0 bases, with 11 bases lying between them. This CDR3 spans 16 amino acids. Germline CDR1 is SEHNR and CDR2 is FQNEAQ (reference sequence). This CDR3 reads CASSFRTSATNEKLFF. CDR3 DNA sequence: TGTGCCAGCAGCTTTAGGACATCGGCAACTAATGAAAAACTGTTTTTT.

The chain links TRBV5-6 to TRBJ2-7; no firm D call. CDR3 length equals 13 residues. Trimming stripped 1 base from V and 7 bases from J, with 12 bases between. Germline V gene data show CDR1 as SGHDT and CDR2 as YYEEEE. The CDR3, as DNA: TGTGCCAGCAGCTTGAGTTTGCGTGGTGAGCAGTACTTC. Translated: CASSLSLRGEQYF.

This chain connects TRBV6-1 to TRBJ1-2; 9 bases are shared with TRBD1. The CDR3 contains 14 residues. Germline loops: CDR1 MNHNS, CDR2 SASEGT. The junction had 10 bases not matched to a gene; V was cut back by 0 bases and J by 14 bases. The CDR3 nucleotides are TGTGCCAGCAGTGAAGCTGGGACAGGGAGGCGTGGGACCTTC. It translates to CASSEAGTGRRGTF.

V and J are TRBV28 and TRBJ2-3; tentatively, D is TRBD2 (5 bases). The CDR3 has 10 amino acids. Germline values: CDR1 MDHEN, CDR2 SYDVKM. The germline V and J ends were trimmed by 10 bases and 3 bases, with 5 bases remaining between them. CDR3 protein: CATGTDTQYF. Written as DNA, the CDR3 is TGTGCCACGGGGACAGATACGCAGTATTTT.

The CDR3 sequence: CASSPTGHF. The CDR3 region has the DNA TGCGCCAGCAGTCCTACGGGGCATTTT. This sequence joins TRBV23-1 and TRBJ1-5, with D unresolved. TRBV23-1 is an ORF, and what it does is uncertain. This CDR3 is 9 amino acids long. Trimming left V 4 bases short and J 15 bases short, with 7 bases between.

This sequence joins TRBV30 and TRBJ1-6; 8 bases align to TRBD1. Trimming cost V 4 bases and J 10 bases; bases outside gene matches: 9. This CDR3 comprises 14 residues. From germline, CDR1 is GTSNPN and CDR2 SVGIG (reference sequence). The CDR3 region has the DNA TGTGCCTGGACAAACCCGGACAGGGACTCACCCCTCCACTTT. It encodes CAWTNPDRDSPLHF.

The V and J genes are TRBV5-8 and TRBJ1-2; D unclear. CDR1 is SGHTS, CDR2 YDEGEE, per germline. CDR3 length equals 11 residues. Trimming stripped 3 bases from V and 5 bases from J, with 5 bases between. The CDR3: CASSSLYGYTF. The CDR3 DNA follows: TGTGCCAGCAGCTCGCTATATGGCTACACCTTC.

The rearrangement links TRBV30 to TRBJ2-5, with 8 bases fitting TRBD2. With 5 bases clipped from V and 5 bases from J, the junction kept 7 bases outside the gene matches. CDR3 length: 13 amino acids. CDR1 is GTSNPN and CDR2 is SVGIG in the germline V gene (reference sequence). CDR3 sequence (DNA): TGTGCCTGGTTCTTTAGCGGGGAGGAGACCCAGTACTTC. Protein product: CAWFFSGEETQYF.

Note on this clone: The same CDR3 can be traced to other DNA sequences in this sample. The chain is built from TRBV5-4 and TRBJ1-3; D gene unclear. Trimming removed 0 bases from V and 0 bases from J, with 7 bases in between. CDR1 and CDR2 (germline): SGHNT, YYREEE (reference sequence). The CDR3 has 15 amino acids. This CDR3 is CASSLGGDSGNTIYF. The CDR3 nucleotides read TGTGCCAGCAGCTTGGGCGGTGACTCTGGAAACACCATATATTTT.

The chain joins TRBV10-1 to TRBJ2-2; 8 bases map to TRBD1. V shed 5 bases, J shed 3 bases, and the junction held 2 bases outside the gene matches. Germline-derived CDR1 and CDR2 are WNHNN and SYGVQD (reference sequence). This CDR3 spans 14 amino acids. The CDR3: CASSRTGYTGELFF. The DNA for the CDR3 is TGCGCCAGCAGTAGGACAGGGTACACCGGGGAGCTGTTTTTT.

This clone was observed a few times. The V call is TRBV5-1, the J call TRBJ2-5; D remains ambiguous. Germline CDR1 and CDR2: SGHRS and YFSETQ. The CDR3 has 13 residues. V shed 7 bases and J shed 1 base, with 11 bases lying between them. The CDR3 loop is CASQPSTQETQYF. In DNA form, the CDR3 reads TGCGCCAGCCAGCCCTCCACCCAAGAGACCCAGTACTTC.

This chain joins TRBV29-1 and TRBJ1-1, with a possible D match to TRBD1 (5 bases). This CDR3 has 13 amino acids. Germline V gives CDR1 SQVTM, CDR2 ANQGSEA. The V end was cut by 7 bases, the J end by 3 bases, with 15 bases between. The DNA for the CDR3 is TGCAGCGCAAGCAGGGTAGGTGACACTGAAGCTTTCTTT. This encodes CSASRVGDTEAFF.

The CDR3 is CASSPQTAEQYF. CDR3 DNA: TGTGCCAGCAGCCCGCAGACGGCCGAGCAGTACTTC. This chain uses TRBV6-6 with TRBJ2-7; D is unresolved. This CDR3 is 12 amino acids long. Germline V gene lookup returns CDR1 MNHNY and CDR2 SVGAGI (reference sequence). Between the trimmed V and J ends, which lost 6 bases and 6 bases, there was a span of 12 bases.